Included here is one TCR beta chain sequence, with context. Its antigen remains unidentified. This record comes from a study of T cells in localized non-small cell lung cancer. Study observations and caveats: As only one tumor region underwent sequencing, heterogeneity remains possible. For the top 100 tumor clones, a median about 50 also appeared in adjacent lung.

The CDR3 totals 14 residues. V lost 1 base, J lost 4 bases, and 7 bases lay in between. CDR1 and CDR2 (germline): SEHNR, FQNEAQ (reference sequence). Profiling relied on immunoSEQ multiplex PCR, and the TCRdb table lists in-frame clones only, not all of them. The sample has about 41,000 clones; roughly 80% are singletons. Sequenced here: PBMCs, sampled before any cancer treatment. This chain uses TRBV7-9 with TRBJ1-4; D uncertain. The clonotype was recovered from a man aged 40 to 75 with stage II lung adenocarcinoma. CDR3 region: CASSLGQDNEKLFF. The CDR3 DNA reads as TGTGCCAGCAGCTTAGGACAAGATAATGAAAAACTGTTTTTT.